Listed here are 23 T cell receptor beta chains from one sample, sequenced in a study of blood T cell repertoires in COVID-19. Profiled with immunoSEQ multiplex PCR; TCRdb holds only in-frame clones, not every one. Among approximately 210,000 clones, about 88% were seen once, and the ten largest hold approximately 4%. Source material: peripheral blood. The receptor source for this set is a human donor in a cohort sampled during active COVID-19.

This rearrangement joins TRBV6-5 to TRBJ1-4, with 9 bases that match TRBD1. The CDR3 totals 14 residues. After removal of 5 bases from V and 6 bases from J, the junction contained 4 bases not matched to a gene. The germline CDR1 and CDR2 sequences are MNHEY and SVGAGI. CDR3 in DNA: TGTGCCAGCAGTCCCGGGACAGGGTATGAAAAACTGTTTTTT. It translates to CASSPGTGYEKLFF.

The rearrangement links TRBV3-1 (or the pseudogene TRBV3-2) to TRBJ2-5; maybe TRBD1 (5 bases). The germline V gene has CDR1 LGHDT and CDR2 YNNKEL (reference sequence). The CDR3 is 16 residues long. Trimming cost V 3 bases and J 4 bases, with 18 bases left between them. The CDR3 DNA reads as TGTGCCAGCAGCCAGCCTAGACAGAGATTACCAGAGACCCAGTACTTC. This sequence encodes CASSQPRQRLPETQYF.

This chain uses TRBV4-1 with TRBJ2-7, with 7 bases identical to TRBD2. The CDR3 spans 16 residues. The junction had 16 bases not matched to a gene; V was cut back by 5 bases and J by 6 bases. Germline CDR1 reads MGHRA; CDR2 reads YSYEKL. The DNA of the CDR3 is TGCGCCAGCAGCACCCGACCTGAGCGGGGCCCCGTCGAGCAGTACTTC. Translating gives CASSTRPERGPVEQYF.

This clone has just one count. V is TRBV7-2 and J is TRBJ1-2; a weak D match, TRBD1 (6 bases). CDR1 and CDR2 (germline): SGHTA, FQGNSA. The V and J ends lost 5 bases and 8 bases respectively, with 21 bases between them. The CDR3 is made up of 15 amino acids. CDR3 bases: TGTGCCAGCAGCGCCAACCCGGGACAATTAGGGGGCTACACCTTC. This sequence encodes CASSANPGQLGGYTF.

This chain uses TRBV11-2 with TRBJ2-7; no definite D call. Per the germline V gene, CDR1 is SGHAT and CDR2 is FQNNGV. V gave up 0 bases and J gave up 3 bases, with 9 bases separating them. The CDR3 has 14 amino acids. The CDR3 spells CASSLERGSYEQYF. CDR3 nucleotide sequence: TGTGCCAGCAGCTTAGAGCGCGGCAGCTACGAGCAGTACTTC.

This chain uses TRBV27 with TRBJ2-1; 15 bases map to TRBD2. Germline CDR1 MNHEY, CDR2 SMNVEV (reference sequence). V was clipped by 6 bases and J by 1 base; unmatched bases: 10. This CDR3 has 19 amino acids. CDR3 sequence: CASRGGTSGRTGSYNEQFF. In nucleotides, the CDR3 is TGTGCCAGCAGGGGGGGGACTAGCGGGAGGACGGGGTCCTACAATGAGCAGTTCTTC.

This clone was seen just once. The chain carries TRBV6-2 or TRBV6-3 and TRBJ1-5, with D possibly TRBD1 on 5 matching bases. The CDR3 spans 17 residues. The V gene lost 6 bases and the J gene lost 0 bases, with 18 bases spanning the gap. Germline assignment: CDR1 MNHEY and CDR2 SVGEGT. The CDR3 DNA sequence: TGTGCCAGCAGCCCCAGGGCTCCCACCGATAGCAATCAGCCCCAGCATTTT. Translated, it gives CASSPRAPTDSNQPQHF.

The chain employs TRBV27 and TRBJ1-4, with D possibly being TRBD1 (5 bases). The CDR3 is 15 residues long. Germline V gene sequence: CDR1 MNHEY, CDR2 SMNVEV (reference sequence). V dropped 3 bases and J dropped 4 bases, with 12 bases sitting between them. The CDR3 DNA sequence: TGTGCCAGCAGTTTTCAGGGTTCGGGTAATGAAAAACTGTTTTTT. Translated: CASSFQGSGNEKLFF.

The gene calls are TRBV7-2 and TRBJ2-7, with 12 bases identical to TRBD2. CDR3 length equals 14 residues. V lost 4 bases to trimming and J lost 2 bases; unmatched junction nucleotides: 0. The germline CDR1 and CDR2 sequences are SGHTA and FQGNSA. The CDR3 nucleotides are TGTGCCAGCAGCTCTAGCGGGGGGGCCTACGAGCAGTACTTC. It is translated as CASSSSGGAYEQYF.

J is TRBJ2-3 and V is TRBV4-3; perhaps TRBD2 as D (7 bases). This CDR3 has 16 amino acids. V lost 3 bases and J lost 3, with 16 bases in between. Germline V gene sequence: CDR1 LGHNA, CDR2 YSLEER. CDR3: CASSHGRRDNTDTQYF. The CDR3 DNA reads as TGCGCCAGCAGCCACGGGAGGAGGGACAATACAGATACGCAGTATTTT.

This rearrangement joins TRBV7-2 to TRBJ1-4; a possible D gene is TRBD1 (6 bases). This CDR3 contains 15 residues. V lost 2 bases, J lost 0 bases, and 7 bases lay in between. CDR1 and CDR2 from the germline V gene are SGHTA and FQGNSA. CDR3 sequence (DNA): TGTGCCAGCAGCTTAAGACAGGCAACTAATGAAAAACTGTTTTTT. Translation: CASSLRQATNEKLFF.

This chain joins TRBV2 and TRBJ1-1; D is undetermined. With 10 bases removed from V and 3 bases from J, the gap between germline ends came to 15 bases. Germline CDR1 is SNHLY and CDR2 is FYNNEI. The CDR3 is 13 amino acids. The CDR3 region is CATTFRGDTEAFF. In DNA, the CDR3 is TGTGCCACCACATTCCGGGGAGACACTGAAGCTTTCTTT.

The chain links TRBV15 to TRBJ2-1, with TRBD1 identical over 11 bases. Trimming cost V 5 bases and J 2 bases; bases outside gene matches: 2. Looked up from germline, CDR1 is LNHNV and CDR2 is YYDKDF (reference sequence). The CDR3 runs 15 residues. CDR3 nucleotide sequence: TGTGCCACCAGCCAGGACAGGGGGCCCTACAATGAGCAGTTCTTC. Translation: CATSQDRGPYNEQFF. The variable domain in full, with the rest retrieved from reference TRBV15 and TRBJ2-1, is DAMVIQNPRYQVTQFGKPVTLSCSQTLNHNVMYWYQQKSSQAPKLLFHYYDKDFNNEADTPDNFQSRRPNTSFCFLDIRSPGLGDTAMYLCATSQDRGPYNEQFFGPGTRLTVL.

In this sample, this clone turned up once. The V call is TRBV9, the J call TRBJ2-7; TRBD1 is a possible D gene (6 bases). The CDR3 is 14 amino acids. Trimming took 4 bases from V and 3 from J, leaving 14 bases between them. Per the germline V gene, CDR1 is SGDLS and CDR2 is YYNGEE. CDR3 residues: CASSSQGQYYEQYF. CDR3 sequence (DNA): TGTGCCAGCAGCTCACAGGGCCAATACTACGAGCAGTACTTC.

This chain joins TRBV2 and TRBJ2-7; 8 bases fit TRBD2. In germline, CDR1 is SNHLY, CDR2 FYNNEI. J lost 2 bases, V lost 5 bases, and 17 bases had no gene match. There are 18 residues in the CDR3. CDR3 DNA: TGTGCCAGCAGTCCCTGGGGACAACTAGCGGCAACCCCCTACGAGCAGTACTTC. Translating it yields CASSPWGQLAATPYEQYF.

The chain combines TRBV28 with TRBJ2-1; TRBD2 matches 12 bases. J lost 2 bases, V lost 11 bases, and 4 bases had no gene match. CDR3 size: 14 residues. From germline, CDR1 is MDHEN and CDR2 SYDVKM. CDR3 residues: CAATSGGPYNEQFF. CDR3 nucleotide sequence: TGTGCCGCGACTAGCGGGGGCCCCTACAATGAGCAGTTCTTC.

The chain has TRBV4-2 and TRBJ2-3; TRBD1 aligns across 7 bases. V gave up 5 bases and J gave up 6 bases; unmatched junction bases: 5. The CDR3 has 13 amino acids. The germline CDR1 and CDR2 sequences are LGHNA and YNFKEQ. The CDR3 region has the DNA TGTGCCAGCAGCTCTTGGGACAGTGATACGCAGTATTTT. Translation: CASSSWDSDTQYF.

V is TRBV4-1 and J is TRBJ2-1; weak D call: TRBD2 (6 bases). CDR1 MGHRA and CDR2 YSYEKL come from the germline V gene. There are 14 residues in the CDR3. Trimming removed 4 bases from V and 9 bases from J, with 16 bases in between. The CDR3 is CASSPTQTSVEQFF. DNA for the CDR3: TGCGCCAGCAGCCCAACTCAGACTAGTGTTGAGCAGTTCTTC.

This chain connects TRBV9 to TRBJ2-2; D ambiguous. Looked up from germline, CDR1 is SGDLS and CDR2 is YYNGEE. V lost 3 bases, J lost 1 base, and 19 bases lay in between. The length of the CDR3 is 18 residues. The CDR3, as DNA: TGTGCCAGCAGCGAGAGCGCGACCCTCGAAAGGAACACCGGGGAGCTGTTTTTT. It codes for CASSESATLERNTGELFF.

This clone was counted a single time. CDR3 sequence (DNA): TGTGCCTGGAGTGGGGACAGTCGCGAAAAACTGTTTTTT. It codes for CAWSGDSREKLFF. The chain uses TRBV30 and TRBJ1-4; 7 bases are a match to TRBD1. V was pared by 1 base and J by 8 bases, with 4 bases of the junction left unmatched. The CDR3 contains 13 residues. Germline assignment: CDR1 GTSNPN and CDR2 SVGIG (reference sequence). The variable domain in full, completed from reference TRBV30 and TRBJ1-4, reads SQTIHQWPATLVQPVGSPLSLECTVEGTSNPNLYWYRQAAGRGLQLLFYSVGIGQISSEVPQNLSASRPQDRQFILSSKKLLLSDSGFYLCAWSGDSREKLFFGSGTQLSVL.

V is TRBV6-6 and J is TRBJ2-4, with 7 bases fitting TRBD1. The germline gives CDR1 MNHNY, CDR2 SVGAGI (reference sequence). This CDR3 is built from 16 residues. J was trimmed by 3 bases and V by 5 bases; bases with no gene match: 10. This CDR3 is CASSPRDSLGKNIQYF. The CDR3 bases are TGTGCCAGCAGTCCACGGGACAGCTTGGGCAAAAACATTCAGTACTTC.

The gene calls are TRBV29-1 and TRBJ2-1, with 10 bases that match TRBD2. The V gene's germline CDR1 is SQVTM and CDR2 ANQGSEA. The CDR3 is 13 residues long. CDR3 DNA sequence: TGCAGTGGGAGCGGGGGGGGTTACAATGAGCAGTTCTTC. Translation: CSGSGGGYNEQFF.

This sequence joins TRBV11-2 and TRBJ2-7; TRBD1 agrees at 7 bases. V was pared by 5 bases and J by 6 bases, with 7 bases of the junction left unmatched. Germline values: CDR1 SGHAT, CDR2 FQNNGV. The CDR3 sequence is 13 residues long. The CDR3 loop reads CASSPTGDGEQYF. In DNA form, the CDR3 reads TGTGCCAGCAGCCCCACAGGGGACGGCGAGCAGTACTTC. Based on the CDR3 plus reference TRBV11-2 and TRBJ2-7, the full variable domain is EAGVAQSPRYKIIEKRQSVAFWCNPISGHATLYWYQQILGQGPKLLIQFQNNGVVDDSQLPKDRFSAERLKGVDSTLKIQPAKLEDSAVYLCASSPTGDGEQYFGPGTRLTVT.